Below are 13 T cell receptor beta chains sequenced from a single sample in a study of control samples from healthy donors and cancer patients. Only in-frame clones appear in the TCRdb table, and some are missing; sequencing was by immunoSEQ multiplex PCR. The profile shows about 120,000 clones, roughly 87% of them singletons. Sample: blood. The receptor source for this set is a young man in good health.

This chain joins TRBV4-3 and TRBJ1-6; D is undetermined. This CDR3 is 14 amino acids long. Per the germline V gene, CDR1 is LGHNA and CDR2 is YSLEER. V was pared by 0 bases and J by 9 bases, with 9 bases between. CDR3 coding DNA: TGCGCCAGCAGCCAAGAGACTGGTGGTTCACCCCTCCACTTT. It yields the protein CASSQETGGSPLHF.

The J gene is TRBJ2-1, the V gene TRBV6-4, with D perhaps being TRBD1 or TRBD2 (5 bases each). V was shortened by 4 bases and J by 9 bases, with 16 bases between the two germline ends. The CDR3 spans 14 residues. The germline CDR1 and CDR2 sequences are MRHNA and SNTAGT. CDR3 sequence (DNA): TGTGCCAGCAGTGTAGGGACCGCAGTGGGTGAGCAGTTCTTC. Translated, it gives CASSVGTAVGEQFF.

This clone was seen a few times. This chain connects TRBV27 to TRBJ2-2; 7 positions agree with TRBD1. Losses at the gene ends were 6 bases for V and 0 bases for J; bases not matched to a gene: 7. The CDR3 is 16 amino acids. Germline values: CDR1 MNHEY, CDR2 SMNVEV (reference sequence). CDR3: CASRKQGHSNTGELFF. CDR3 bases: TGTGCCAGCAGGAAACAGGGGCACTCGAACACCGGGGAGCTGTTTTTT.

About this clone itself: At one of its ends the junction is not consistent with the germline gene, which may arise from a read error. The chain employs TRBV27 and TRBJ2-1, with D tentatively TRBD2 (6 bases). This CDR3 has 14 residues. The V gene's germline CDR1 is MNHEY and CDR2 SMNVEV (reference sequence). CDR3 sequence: CASSPRKAGNEQLF. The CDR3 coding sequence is TGTGCCAGCAGTCCCCGGAAAGCGGGCAATGAGCAGCTCTTC.

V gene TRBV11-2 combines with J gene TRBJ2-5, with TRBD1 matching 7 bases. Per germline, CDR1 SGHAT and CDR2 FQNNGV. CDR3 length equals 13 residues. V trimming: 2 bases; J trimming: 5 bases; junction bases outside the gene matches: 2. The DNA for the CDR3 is TGTGCCAGCAGCTTATACAGGGGTGAGACCCAGTACTTC. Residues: CASSLYRGETQYF.

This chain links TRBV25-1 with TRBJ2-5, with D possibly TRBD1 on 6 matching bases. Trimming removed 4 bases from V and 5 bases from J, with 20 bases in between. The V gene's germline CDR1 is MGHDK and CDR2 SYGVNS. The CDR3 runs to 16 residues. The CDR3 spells CASSVRWGLRRETQYF. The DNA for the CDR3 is TGTGCCAGCAGTGTCCGTTGGGGGCTTAGGAGGGAGACCCAGTACTTC. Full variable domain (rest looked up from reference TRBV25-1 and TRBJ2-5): EADIYQTPRYLVIGTGKKITLECSQTMGHDKMYWYQQDPGMELHLIHYSYGVNSTEKGDLSSESTVSRIRTEHFPLTLESARPSHTSQYLCASSVRWGLRRETQYFGPGTRLLVL.

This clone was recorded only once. This CDR3 is CASSSSWTSVYNEQFF. In DNA form, the CDR3 reads TGTGCCAGCAGTTCCTCTTGGACTAGCGTATACAATGAGCAGTTCTTC. The chain combines TRBV6-5 with TRBJ2-1, with 9 bases identical to TRBD2. The CDR3 spans 16 residues. The germline V gene has CDR1 MNHEY and CDR2 SVGAGI. V was clipped by 4 bases and J by 4 bases; unmatched bases: 8.

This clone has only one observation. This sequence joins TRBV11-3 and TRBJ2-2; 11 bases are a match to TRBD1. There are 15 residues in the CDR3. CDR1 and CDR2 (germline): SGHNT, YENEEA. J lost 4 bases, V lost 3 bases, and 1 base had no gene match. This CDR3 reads CASSFGQGATGELFF. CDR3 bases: TGTGCCAGCAGCTTTGGACAGGGGGCCACCGGGGAGCTGTTTTTT.

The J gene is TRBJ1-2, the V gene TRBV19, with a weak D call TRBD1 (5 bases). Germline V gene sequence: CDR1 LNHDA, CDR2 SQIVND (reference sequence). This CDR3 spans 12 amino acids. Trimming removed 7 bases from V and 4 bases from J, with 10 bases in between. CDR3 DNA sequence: TGTGCCAGTACCGCAGGGCCCTATGGCTACACCTTC. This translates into CASTAGPYGYTF.

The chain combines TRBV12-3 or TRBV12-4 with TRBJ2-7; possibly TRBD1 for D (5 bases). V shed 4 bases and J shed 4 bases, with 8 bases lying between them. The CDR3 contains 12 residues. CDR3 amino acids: CASSSRDYEQYF. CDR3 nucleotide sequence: TGTGCCAGCAGTTCCAGGGATTACGAGCAGTACTTC.

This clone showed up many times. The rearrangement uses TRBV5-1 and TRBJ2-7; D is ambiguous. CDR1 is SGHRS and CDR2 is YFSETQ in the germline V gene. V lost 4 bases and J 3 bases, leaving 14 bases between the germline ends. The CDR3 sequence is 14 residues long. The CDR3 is CASSPSLRSYEQYF. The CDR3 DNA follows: TGCGCCAGCAGCCCCAGTCTTAGGAGCTACGAGCAGTACTTC. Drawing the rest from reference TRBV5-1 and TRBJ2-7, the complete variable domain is KAGVTQTPRYLIKTRGQQVTLSCSPISGHRSVSWYQQTPGQGLQFLFEYFSETQRNKGNFPGRFSGRQFSNSRSEMNVSTLELGDSALYLCASSPSLRSYEQYFGPGTRLTVT.

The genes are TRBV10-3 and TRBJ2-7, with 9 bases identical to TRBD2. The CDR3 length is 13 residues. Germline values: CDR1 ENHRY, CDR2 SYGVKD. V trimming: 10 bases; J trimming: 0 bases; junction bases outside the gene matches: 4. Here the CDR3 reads CATQLAGSYEQYF. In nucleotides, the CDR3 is TGTGCCACCCAACTAGCGGGCTCCTACGAGCAGTACTTC.

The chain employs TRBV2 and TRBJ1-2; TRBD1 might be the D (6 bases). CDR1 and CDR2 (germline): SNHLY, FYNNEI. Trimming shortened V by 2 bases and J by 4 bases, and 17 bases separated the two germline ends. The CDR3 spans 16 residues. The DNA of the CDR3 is TGTGCCAGCAGTGAAAACAGGGTCGGGACGACCTATGGCTACACCTTC. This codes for CASSENRVGTTYGYTF.